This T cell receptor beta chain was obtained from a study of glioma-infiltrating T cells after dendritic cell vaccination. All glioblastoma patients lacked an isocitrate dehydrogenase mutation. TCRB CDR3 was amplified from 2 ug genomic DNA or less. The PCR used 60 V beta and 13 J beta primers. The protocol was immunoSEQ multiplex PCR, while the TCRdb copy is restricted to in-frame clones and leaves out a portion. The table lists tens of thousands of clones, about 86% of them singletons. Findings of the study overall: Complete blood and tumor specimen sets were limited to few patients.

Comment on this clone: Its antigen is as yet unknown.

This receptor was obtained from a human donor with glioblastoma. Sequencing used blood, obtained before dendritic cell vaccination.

The CDR3 protein is CASSVIDSGNTIYF. The CDR3 DNA is TGTGCCAGCAGTGTAATAGACTCTGGAAACACCATATATTTT. This chain connects TRBV2 to TRBJ1-3; no clear D gene. The germline V gene encodes CDR1 SNHLY and CDR2 FYNNEI. The CDR3 extends over 14 amino acids. V lost 4 bases, J lost 0 bases, and 7 bases lay in between.